This entry lists 21 T cell receptor beta chains sequenced from one sample in a study of radiotherapy plus CTLA-4 blockade in lung cancer. Only in-frame clones appear in the TCRdb table, and some are missing; sequencing was by immunoSEQ multiplex PCR. Here the sample spans roughly 75,000 clones, approximately 80% being singletons. Sequenced here: peripheral blood, sampled from a patient treated with radiotherapy plus ipilimumab. These receptor sequences come from a human donor with non-small cell lung cancer who had stable disease on radiotherapy plus ipilimumab.

On this clone: One junction end disagrees with the germline gene, perhaps due to a read error. The same CDR3 also results from other DNA sequences found in this sample. This chain connects TRBV4-2 to TRBJ2-3; TRBD1 agrees at 9 bases. The CDR3 is made up of 17 amino acids. The V gene's germline CDR1 is LGHNA and CDR2 YNFKEQ. CDR3 nucleotides: TGTGCCAGCAGCCAGGGTAACCCGGGACAGGGCACAGATACACAGTATTTT. It codes for CASSQGNPGQGTDTQYF.

The gene calls are TRBV28 and TRBJ2-1; no definite D call. Germline V lookup: CDR1 MDHEN, CDR2 SYDVKM. V lost 6 bases and J 6 bases, leaving 15 bases between the germline ends. The CDR3 length is 14 residues. DNA of the CDR3: TGTGCCAGCAGCACAACATGGGCAAGCAATGAGCAGTTCTTC. This gives the protein CASSTTWASNEQFF.

The V and J genes are TRBV27 and TRBJ2-7, with TRBD2 as a possible D gene (7 bases). The germline V gene encodes CDR1 MNHEY and CDR2 SMNVEV (reference sequence). The CDR3 contains 14 residues. The V end lost 7 bases, the J end lost 7 bases, and 20 bases lay between the germline ends. CDR3 loop: CASTKGGAPGEQYF. DNA for the CDR3: TGTGCCAGCACCAAGGGGGGGGCCCCCGGGGAGCAGTACTTC.

The genes are TRBV6-6 and TRBJ2-5, with 7 nucleotides matching TRBD1. In germline, CDR1 is MNHNY, CDR2 SVGAGI (reference sequence). There are 14 residues in the CDR3. The V segment lost 11 bases and the J segment 7 bases; nucleotides outside the gene matches: 16. CDR3 in amino acids: CACRQGQPLGTQYF. CDR3 DNA: TGTGCCTGCCGACAGGGACAGCCCCTTGGGACCCAGTACTTC.

This clone was observed a few times. V usage is TRBV9 and J usage is TRBJ2-2; D remains ambiguous. Germline lookup yields CDR1 SGDLS and CDR2 YYNGEE. V was cut by 0 bases and J by 2 bases, with 8 bases left in between. The CDR3 consists of 15 residues. The CDR3 DNA reads TGTGCCAGCAGCGTAGGACTTCTAAACACCGGGGAGCTGTTTTTT. Amino acid sequence: CASSVGLLNTGELFF.

With respect to this clone: Other DNA variants within this sample encode the same CDR3. CDR3 sequence: CASSSWGGETQYF. DNA for the CDR3: TGTGCCAGCAGCTCGTGGGGGGGAGAGACCCAGTACTTC. The chain carries TRBV7-3 and TRBJ2-5; 7 nucleotides match TRBD2. Germline-derived CDR1 and CDR2 are SGHTA and FQGTGA. The CDR3 loop spans 13 amino acids. V lost 4 bases, J lost 4 bases, and 3 bases stayed unmatched.

As to this clone: This sample includes further DNA sequences coding for the same CDR3. The CDR3 reads CASSRQGNTEAFF. The CDR3 DNA reads TGTGCCAGCAGCCGACAGGGGAACACTGAAGCTTTCTTT. The V call is TRBV6-5, the J call TRBJ1-1; 7 nucleotides align to TRBD1. CDR1 is MNHEY, CDR2 SVGAGI, per germline. The CDR3 extends over 13 amino acids. The ends lost 6 bases at V and 1 base at J; junction bases unmatched: 2.

The V call is TRBV10-2, the J call TRBJ1-1; a possible D gene is TRBD1 (5 bases). Between the trimmed V and J ends, which lost 5 bases and 3 bases, there was a span of 13 bases. Germline values: CDR1 WSHSY, CDR2 SAAADI. This CDR3 spans 14 amino acids. This chain's CDR3 is CASSPYRGDTEAFF. The CDR3, as DNA: TGCGCCAGCAGTCCCTACCGGGGGGACACTGAAGCTTTCTTT.

As to this clone: A read error may account for a junction end that differs from germline. V usage is TRBV28 and J usage is TRBJ1-5; D gene ambiguous. Germline CDR1 is MDHEN and CDR2 is SYDVKM. The CDR3 covers 17 residues. In DNA, the CDR3 is TGTGCCAGCAGAAGCCTAGTCGAGGCGTATAGCAATCGGCCCCAGCATTTT. Encoded protein: CASRSLVEAYSNRPQHF.

The rearrangement uses TRBV5-1 and TRBJ2-7; D remains unclear. V lost 4 bases to trimming and J lost 1 base, with 9 bases between them. There are 13 residues in the CDR3. The germline gives CDR1 SGHRS, CDR2 YFSETQ. In DNA, the CDR3 is TGCGCCAGCAGCCCGGACGGTTCCTACGAGCAGTACTTC. This gives the protein CASSPDGSYEQYF.

The chain combines TRBV6-1 with TRBJ1-2; TRBD1 aligns across 8 bases. Losses at the gene ends were 6 bases for V and 8 bases for J; bases not matched to a gene: 14. CDR1 is MNHNS, CDR2 SASEGT, per germline. CDR3 length: 15 amino acids. The CDR3 loop reads CASSDRRGREDGYTF. CDR3 bases: TGTGCCAGCAGCGATCGCAGGGGGCGGGAAGACGGCTACACCTTC.

The V gene is TRBV7-8, the J gene TRBJ2-7, with TRBD1 as a possible D gene (6 bases). The V end was cut by 5 bases, the J end by 4 bases, with 18 bases between. The CDR3 is 15 residues long. From germline, CDR1 is SGHVS and CDR2 FQNEAQ. CDR3 residues: CASSPRDTLGYEQYF. The CDR3 DNA follows: TGTGCCAGCAGCCCCAGGGACACTCTAGGTTACGAGCAGTACTTC.

The chain links TRBV7-9 to TRBJ2-1, with 7 nucleotides matching TRBD2. Germline CDR1 SEHNR, CDR2 FQNEAQ (reference sequence). The CDR3 runs 13 residues. With 5 bases clipped from V and 7 bases from J, the junction kept 5 bases outside the gene matches. The CDR3 loop reads CASSAPGGNEQFF. The CDR3 DNA reads TGTGCCAGCAGCGCCCCGGGGGGTAATGAGCAGTTCTTC.

This chain joins TRBV9 and TRBJ2-1, with TRBD2 matching 11 bases. Germline trimming cut 5 bases from V and 9 bases from J; bases unmatched to any gene: 7. The CDR3 runs to 14 residues. Germline CDR1 and CDR2: SGDLS and YYNGEE. CDR3 nucleotide sequence: TGTGCCAGCAGTCGGGTAGCGGGGGGGAGTGAGCAGTTCTTC. Protein sequence: CASSRVAGGSEQFF. Using reference TRBV9 and TRBJ2-1 for the parts outside the CDR3, the full variable domain is DSGVTQTPKHLITATGQRVTLRCSPRSGDLSVYWYQQSLDQGLQFLIQYYNGEERAKGNILERFSAQQFPDLHSELNLSSLELGDSALYFCASSRVAGGSEQFFGPGTRLTVL.

This clone came up a few times. The chain employs TRBV14 and TRBJ2-5, with unresolved D. There are 15 residues in the CDR3. CDR1 is SGHDN and CDR2 is FVKESK in the germline V gene. V was clipped by 4 bases and J by 5 bases, with 17 bases between them. The DNA for the CDR3 is TGTGCCAGCAGCCCCGTGATAGCAGCTCGTGAGACCCAGTACTTC. Translating it yields CASSPVIAARETQYF.

The chain couples TRBV28 to TRBJ2-3; the match to TRBD1 covers 11 bases. Germline V CDR1 and CDR2: MDHEN, SYDVKM. V was clipped by 4 bases and J by 1 base; unmatched bases: 4. This CDR3 is 16 amino acids long. CDR3: CASSSMDRGRTDTQYF. The CDR3 region has the DNA TGTGCCAGCAGTTCCATGGACAGGGGGCGCACAGATACGCAGTATTTT.

This clone has a handful of counts. CDR3 nucleotides: TGTGCCAGTACCCCGCGGGTAGGGGGCAATCAGCCCCAGCATTTT. Amino acids: CASTPRVGGNQPQHF. This chain joins TRBV19 and TRBJ1-5, with D perhaps TRBD1 (5 bases). The CDR3 covers 15 residues. V was clipped by 7 bases and J by 2 bases, with 15 bases between them. Germline V gene sequence: CDR1 LNHDA, CDR2 SQIVND (reference sequence).

The V gene is TRBV19, the J gene TRBJ1-5; D ambiguous. CDR1 and CDR2 (germline): LNHDA, SQIVND (reference sequence). The CDR3 sequence is 15 residues long. The V end lost 10 bases, the J end lost 2 bases, and 18 bases lay between the germline ends. The CDR3: CATLSGSLRNQPQHF. The CDR3 DNA follows: TGTGCCACCCTTAGCGGGTCACTCCGCAATCAGCCCCAGCATTTT.

The chain uses TRBV25-1 and TRBJ2-3, with TRBD1 identical over 7 bases. The length of the CDR3 is 16 residues. Looked up from germline, CDR1 is MGHDK and CDR2 is SYGVNS. Losses at the gene ends were 1 base for V and 4 bases for J; bases not matched to a gene: 8. The CDR3 reads CASSELGAQGADTQYF. CDR3 nucleotide sequence: TGTGCCAGCAGTGAATTAGGGGCCCAGGGGGCAGATACGCAGTATTTT.

The count of this clone is one. The V call is TRBV7-2, the J call TRBJ2-7, with D perhaps matching TRBD2 (6 bases). Trimming cost V 5 bases and J 4 bases, with 12 bases left between them. CDR3 size: 13 residues. Germline lookup yields CDR1 SGHTA and CDR2 FQGNSA. The CDR3: CASSQNAGYEQYF. In DNA form, the CDR3 reads TGTGCCAGCAGCCAGAATGCGGGGTACGAGCAGTACTTC.

This clone occurred once. CDR3 residues: CASSLDPGFYEQYF. The CDR3 bases are TGTGCCAGCAGCTTAGATCCCGGCTTCTACGAGCAGTACTTC. V is TRBV11-2 and J is TRBJ2-7; the D is unclear. CDR1 is SGHAT, CDR2 FQNNGV, per germline. V was pared by 0 bases and J by 3 bases, with 9 bases between. This CDR3 region has 14 residues.